The T cell receptor (beta chain) described here comes from a study of cytomegalovirus exposure and HLA in healthy donors. V was clipped by 3 bases and J by 8 bases, with 13 bases between them. This CDR3 is 13 amino acids long. Germline assignment: CDR1 ENHRY and CDR2 SYGVKD. This clone occurred once. The identical CDR3 is also encoded by other nucleotide sequences in the sample. The study ran its PCR with 60 Vbeta and 13 Jbeta primers. Some clones are missing from TCRdb's copy, which holds only in-frame ones; the method was immunoSEQ multiplex PCR. This sample yields roughly 140,000 clones, of which 79% are seen a single time; approximately 6% belongs to the top ten.

The sequenced sample was PBMCs. The source of this sequence is a man aged 50 to 60 in good health and CMV-seropositive. J is TRBJ1-1 and V is TRBV10-3, with D unresolved. CDR3 bases: TGTGCCATCAGTGAATCGAGAGACTCAGAAGCTTTCTTT. This codes for CAISESRDSEAFF.